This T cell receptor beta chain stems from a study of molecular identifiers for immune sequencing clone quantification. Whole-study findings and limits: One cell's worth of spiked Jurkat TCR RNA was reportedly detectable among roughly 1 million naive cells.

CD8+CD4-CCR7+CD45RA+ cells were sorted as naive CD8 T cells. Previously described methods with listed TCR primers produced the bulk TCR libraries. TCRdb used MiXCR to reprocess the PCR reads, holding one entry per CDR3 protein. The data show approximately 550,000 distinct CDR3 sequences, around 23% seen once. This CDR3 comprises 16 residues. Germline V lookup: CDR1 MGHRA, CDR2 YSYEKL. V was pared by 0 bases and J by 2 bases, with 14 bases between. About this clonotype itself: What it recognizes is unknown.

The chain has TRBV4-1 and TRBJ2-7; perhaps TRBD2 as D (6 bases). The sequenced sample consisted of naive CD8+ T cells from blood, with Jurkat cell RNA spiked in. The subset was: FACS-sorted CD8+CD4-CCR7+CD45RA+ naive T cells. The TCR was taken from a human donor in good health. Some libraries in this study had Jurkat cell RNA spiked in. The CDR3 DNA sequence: TGCGCCAGCAGCCAAGATGAGGCTAGCGCAACCTACGAGCAGTACTTC. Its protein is CASSQDEASATYEQYF.